The present entry profiles one TCR beta chain with its context. Looked up from germline, CDR1 is SGHTA and CDR2 is FQGTGA. The CDR3 sequence is 15 residues long. The sample is drawn from a study of tumor-infiltrating lymphocytes in oesophageal squamous cell carcinoma. TCRdb independently ran MiXCR on the PCR reads; one entry per CDR3 protein. The table shows around 12,000 distinct CDR3 sequences, with roughly 50% occurring only once. The source of this sequence is a female donor with esophageal squamous cell carcinoma. Sequenced input: esophageal tumor tissue. J is TRBJ2-5 and V is TRBV7-3, with D possibly being TRBD2 (5 bases). The end of the DNA aligns better with TRBJ2-1, so the J call may be wrong. The CDR3 sequence is CASSLEADTYNEQFF. In DNA, the CDR3 is TGTGCCAGCAGCTTGGAAGCGGATACGTACAATGAGCAGTTCTTC.